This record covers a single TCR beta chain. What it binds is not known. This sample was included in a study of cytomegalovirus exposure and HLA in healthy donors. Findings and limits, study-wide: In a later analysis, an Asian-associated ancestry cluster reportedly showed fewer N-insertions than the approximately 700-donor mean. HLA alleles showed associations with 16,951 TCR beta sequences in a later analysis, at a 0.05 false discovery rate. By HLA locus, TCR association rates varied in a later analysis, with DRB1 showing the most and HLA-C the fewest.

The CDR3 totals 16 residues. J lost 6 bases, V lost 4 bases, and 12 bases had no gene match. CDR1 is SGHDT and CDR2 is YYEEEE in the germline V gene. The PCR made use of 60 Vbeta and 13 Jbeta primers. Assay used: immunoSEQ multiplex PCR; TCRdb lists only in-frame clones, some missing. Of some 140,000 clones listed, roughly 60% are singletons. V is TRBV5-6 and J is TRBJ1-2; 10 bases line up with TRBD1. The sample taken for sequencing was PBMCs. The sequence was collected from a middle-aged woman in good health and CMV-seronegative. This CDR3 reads CASSQKGTGEEDGYTF. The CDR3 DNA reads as TGTGCCAGCAGCCAAAAGGGGACAGGGGAAGAGGATGGCTACACCTTC.